The subject of this entry is one TCR beta chain. Its specificity is not known. One end of the junction varies from germline; a read error may be responsible. The sample comes from a study of early T cells in non-severe SARS-CoV-2 infection. Study-level background: Sequencing of bulk RNA from unsorted whole blood was done, without chain pairing.

The CDR3 loop spans 12 amino acids. CDR1 is SNHLY and CDR2 is FYNNEI in the germline V gene. Study observations and caveats: Using VDJdb, the matching emphasized anti-spike CD8 responses while missing private and CD4 specificities.

As part of library construction, unique molecular identifiers were attached to individual cDNA molecules. TCRdb re-analysed the 5' RACE reads in MiXCR, keeping a single row per CDR3 protein. The sample carries about 69,000 distinct CDR3 sequences, roughly 13% recorded once. This clonotype was sampled from an adult who was a healthcare worker with PCR-confirmed SARS-CoV-2 infection or an uninfected control (not recorded which). Specimen: whole blood. This rearrangement joins TRBV2 to TRBJ1-2; 11 nucleotides line up with TRBD1. The CDR3 sequence: CASSVGTGGLHF. In nucleotides, the CDR3 is TGTGCCAGCAGTGTGGGGACAGGGGGTCTCCACTTC.